This T cell receptor beta chain was captured in a study of T cells after yellow fever vaccination. Study context: In the case of low-cell-number fractions, SMART-Seq v4 Ultra Low Input was used for preparation.

The TCR cDNA carried a universal primer site and UMIs from 5'RACE template switching. TCRdb processed the 5' RACE reads anew with MiXCR; each CDR3 protein has one entry. The sample has 450,000 to 600,000 distinct CDR3 sequences, roughly a sixth seen once; the top ten hold roughly 17%. V was cut by 5 bases and J by 7 bases, with 9 bases left in between. The CDR3 loop spans 12 amino acids. Germline V CDR1 and CDR2: MNHNS, SASEGT. In this sample, this clonotype turned up a few times. Its target is not known. Study-level points and caveats: Boosting was followed by the reappearance of most primary-vaccination clones (around 96% CD4, about 88% CD8). Contamination by abundant bulk-population clonotypes could be present in FACS-sorted repertoires.

The receptor's source is a young man who received the YFV17D yellow fever vaccine. Here the sequenced sample was PBMCs, taken 5 to 6 days after the first yellow fever vaccination. This chain joins TRBV6-1 and TRBJ2-1, with a possible D match to TRBD1 (5 bases). CDR3 amino acids: CASSQGVNEQFF. As DNA, the CDR3 is TGTGCCAGCAGTCAGGGTGTAAATGAGCAGTTCTTC.